This is a list of T cell receptor beta chains from one sample in a study of cytomegalovirus exposure and HLA in healthy donors. Here immunoSEQ multiplex PCR was the method, and the copy in TCRdb shows in-frame clones only, minus some. Of more than 110,000 clones in the sample, approximately 87% were seen once. Specimen: PBMCs. The receptors originated from a man younger than 35 in good health and CMV-seronegative. The CDR3 runs from the conserved cysteine through the conserved F or W. Each record gives: V gene, J gene, CDR3 protein.

TRBV2	TRBJ1-1	CATSRQNTEAFF
TRBV27	TRBJ2-7	CASIIQAKTYEQYF
TRBV7-9	TRBJ2-5	CASSSLPGRGLETQYF
TRBV30	TRBJ2-3	CAWGGDGTSTDTQYF
TRBV5-1	TRBJ2-7	CASREGLAGATYEQYF
TRBV19	TRBJ1-1	CASKRGLFAEAFF
TRBV7-8	TRBJ1-5	CASSQGFGQPQHF
TRBV15	TRBJ1-4	CATSTGQARSNEKLFF
TRBV2	TRBJ2-5	CASSELFSRETQYF
TRBV9	TRBJ2-7	CASSVTAASSYEQYF
TRBV2	TRBJ2-5	CASSGQSYETQYF
TRBV27	TRBJ2-1	CASIQVAGGVYEQFF
TRBV18	TRBJ1-2	CASSPPVTAVPYGYTF
TRBV25-1	TRBJ1-4	CASSGGTTTNEKLFF
TRBV5-8	TRBJ2-2	CASSQGSVLNTGELFF
TRBV28	TRBJ2-7	CASSFGNYEQYF
TRBV7-9	TRBJ2-1	CASSSRTSGSHYNEQFF
TRBV19	TRBJ1-2	CASSTGQGAYGYTF